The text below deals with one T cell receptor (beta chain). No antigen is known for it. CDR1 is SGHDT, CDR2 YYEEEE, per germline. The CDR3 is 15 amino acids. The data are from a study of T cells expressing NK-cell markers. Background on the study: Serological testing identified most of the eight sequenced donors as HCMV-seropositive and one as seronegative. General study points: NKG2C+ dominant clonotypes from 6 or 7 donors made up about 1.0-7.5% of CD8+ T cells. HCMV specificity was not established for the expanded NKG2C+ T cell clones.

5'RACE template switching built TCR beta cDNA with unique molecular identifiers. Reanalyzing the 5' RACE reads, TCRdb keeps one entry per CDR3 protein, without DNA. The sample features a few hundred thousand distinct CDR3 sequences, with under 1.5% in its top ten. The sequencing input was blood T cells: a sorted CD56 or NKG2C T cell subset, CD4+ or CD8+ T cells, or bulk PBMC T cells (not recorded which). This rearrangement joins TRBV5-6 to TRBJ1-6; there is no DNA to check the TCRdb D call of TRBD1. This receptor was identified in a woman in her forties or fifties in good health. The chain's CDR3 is CASSGLRGAGSPLHF.